This T cell receptor (beta chain) appears in the sequencing data of a study of blood T cell repertoires in COVID-19. Study-wide context: From the United States, Italy and Spain came samples of acute and convalescent COVID-19. Nucleic acid was either cDNA or gDNA, and it came from T cells, B-cell-depleted T cells, or PBMCs.

The assay was immunoSEQ multiplex PCR, and TCRdb's table has in-frame clones only and misses some. This sample has about 95,000 clones, with roughly 81% found just once. Patients in Seattle were enrolled during active infection, then followed longitudinally. CDR1 is SGDLS, CDR2 YYNGEE, per germline. This CDR3 spans 13 amino acids. The V end lost 0 bases, the J end lost 7 bases, and 10 bases lay between the germline ends. This sequence was found in a man at least 80 years old with COVID-19, enrolled during active disease. The sequenced material came from peripheral blood. This chain links TRBV9 with TRBJ1-2; no reliable D call. The CDR3, as DNA: TGTGCCAGCAGCGTAGCCGCGCGGGGTGGCTACACCTTC. Encoded protein: CASSVAARGGYTF.